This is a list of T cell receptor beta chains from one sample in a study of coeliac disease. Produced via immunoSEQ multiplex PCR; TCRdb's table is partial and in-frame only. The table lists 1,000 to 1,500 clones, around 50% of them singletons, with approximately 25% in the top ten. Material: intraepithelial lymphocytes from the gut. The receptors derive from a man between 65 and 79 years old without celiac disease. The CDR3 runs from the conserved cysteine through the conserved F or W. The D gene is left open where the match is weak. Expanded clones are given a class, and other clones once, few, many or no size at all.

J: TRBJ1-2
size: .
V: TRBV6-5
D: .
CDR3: CASSQTANYGYTF
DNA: TGTGCCAGCAGTCAGACAGCTAACTATGGCTACACCTTC

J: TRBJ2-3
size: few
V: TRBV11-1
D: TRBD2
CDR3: CASSLASGGLLTSTDTQYF
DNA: TGTGCCAGCAGCTTGGCTAGCGGGGGGCTTCTTACTAGCACAGATACGCAGTATTTT

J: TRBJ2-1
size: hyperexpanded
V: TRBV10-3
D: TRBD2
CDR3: CAISESLAGSYNEQFF
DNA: TGTGCCATCAGTGAGTCGTTAGCGGGGTCCTACAATGAGCAGTTCTTC

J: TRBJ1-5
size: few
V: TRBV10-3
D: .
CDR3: CAISDQGANQPQHF
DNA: TGTGCCATCAGTGACCAGGGCGCCAATCAGCCCCAGCATTTT

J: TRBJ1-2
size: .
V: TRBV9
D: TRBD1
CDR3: CASSVDPSTGSNYGYTF
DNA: TGTGCCAGCAGCGTAGACCCCTCGACAGGGTCAAACTATGGCTACACCTTC

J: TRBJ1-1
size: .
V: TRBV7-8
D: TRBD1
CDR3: CASSRTGGTNTEAFF
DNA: TGTGCCAGCAGCCGGACAGGGGGCACGAACACTGAAGCTTTCTTT

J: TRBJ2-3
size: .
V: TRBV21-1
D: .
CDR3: CASSKNAGGWDTQYF
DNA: TGTGCCAGCAGCAAGAATGCGGGGGGGTGGGATACGCAGTATTTT

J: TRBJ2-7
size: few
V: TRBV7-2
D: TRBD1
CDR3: CASSFQGQGATEQYF
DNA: TGTGCCAGCAGCTTTCAAGGCCAGGGGGCAACCGAGCAGTACTTC

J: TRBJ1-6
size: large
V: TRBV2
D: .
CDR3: CAGGGENNSPLHF
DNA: TGTGCCGGGGGGGGCGAAAATAATTCACCCCTCCACTTT

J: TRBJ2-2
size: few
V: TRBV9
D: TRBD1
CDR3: CASSGAGQGLSGELFF
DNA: TGTGCCAGCAGCGGGGCGGGACAGGGGTTGTCCGGGGAGCTGTTTTTT

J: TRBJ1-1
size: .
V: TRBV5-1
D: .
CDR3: CASSPRSNTEAFF
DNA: TGCGCCAGCAGCCCCCGTTCCAACACTGAAGCTTTCTTT

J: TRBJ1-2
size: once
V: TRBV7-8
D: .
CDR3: CASSGRGYGYTF
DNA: TGTGCCAGCAGCGGCAGGGGATATGGCTACACCTTC

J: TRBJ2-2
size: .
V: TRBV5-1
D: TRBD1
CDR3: CASSPGQVNTGELFF
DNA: TGCGCCAGCAGCCCTGGACAGGTGAACACCGGGGAGCTGTTTTTT

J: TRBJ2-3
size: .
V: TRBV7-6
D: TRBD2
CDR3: CASSLGGRGSVHTQYF
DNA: TGTGCCAGCAGCTTAGGAGGGCGGGGGAGTGTCCATACGCAGTATTTT

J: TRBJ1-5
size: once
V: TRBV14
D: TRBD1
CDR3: CASSQDEKLLGQGRQPQHF
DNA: TGTGCCAGCAGCCAAGATGAGAAGTTATTGGGACAGGGCCGGCAGCCCCAGCATTTT

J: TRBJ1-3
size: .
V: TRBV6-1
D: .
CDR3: CASSATQGIVNTIYF
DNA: TGTGCCAGCAGTGCGACACAGGGAATCGTAAACACCATATATTTT

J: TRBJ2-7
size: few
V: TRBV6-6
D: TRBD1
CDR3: CASSLTGEREQYF
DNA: TGTGCCAGCAGTTTGACAGGGGAACGCGAGCAGTACTTC

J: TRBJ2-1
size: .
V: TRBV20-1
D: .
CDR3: CSGTGLNEQFF
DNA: TGCAGTGGGACGGGACTCAATGAGCAGTTCTTC

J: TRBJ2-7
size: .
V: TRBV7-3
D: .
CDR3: CASSPGGSNFYEQYF
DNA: TGTGCCAGCAGCCCCGGGGGATCCAACTTCTACGAGCAGTACTTC

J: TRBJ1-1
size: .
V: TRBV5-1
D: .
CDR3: CASSPGGKNTEAFF
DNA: TGCGCCAGCAGCCCGGGTGGCAAGAACACTGAAGCTTTCTTT

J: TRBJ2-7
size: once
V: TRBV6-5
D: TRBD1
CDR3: CASSYGTASYEQYF
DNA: TGTGCCAGCAGTTACGGGACAGCCTCCTACGAGCAGTACTTC

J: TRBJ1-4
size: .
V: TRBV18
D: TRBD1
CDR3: CASSPGTGEEKLFF
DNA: TGTGCCAGCTCACCTGGGACAGGGGAGGAAAAACTGTTTTTT

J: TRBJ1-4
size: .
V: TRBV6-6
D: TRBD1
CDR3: CATGTGANEKLFF
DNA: TGTGCCACCGGGACAGGCGCAAATGAAAAACTGTTTTTT

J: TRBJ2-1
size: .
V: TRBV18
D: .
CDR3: CASSPPGRTYNEQFF
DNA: TGTGCCAGCTCACCACCTGGGAGGACCTACAATGAGCAGTTCTTC

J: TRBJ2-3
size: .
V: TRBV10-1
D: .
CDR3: CASSFDSIGNTQYF
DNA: TGCGCCAGCAGTTTTGACTCAATCGGTAATACGCAGTATTTT

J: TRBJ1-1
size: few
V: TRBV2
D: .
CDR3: CASSFNRANTEAFF
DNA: TGTGCCAGCAGTTTTAACAGAGCGAACACTGAAGCTTTCTTT

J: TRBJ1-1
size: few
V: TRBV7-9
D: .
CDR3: CASSLSSGVNTEAFF
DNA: TGTGCCAGCAGCTTATCGTCAGGGGTGAACACTGAAGCTTTCTTT

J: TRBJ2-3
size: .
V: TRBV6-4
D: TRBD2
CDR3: CASSFSGGTDTQYF
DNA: TGTGCCAGCAGCTTTAGCGGGGGCACAGATACGCAGTATTTT

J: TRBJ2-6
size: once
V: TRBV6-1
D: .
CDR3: CASRKGGSGANVLTF
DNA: TGTGCCAGCAGGAAGGGGGGGAGCGGGGCCAACGTCCTGACTTTC

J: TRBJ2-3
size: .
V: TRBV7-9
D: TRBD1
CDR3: CASRNRGGGDTQYF
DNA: TGTGCCAGCAGGAATCGAGGGGGCGGAGATACGCAGTATTTT

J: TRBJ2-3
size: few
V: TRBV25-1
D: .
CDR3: CASSEPKRDTQYF
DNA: TGTGCCAGCAGTGAACCTAAGAGGGATACGCAGTATTTT

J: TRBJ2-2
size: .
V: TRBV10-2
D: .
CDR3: CATPNRNTGELFF
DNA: TGCGCCACCCCAAACAGGAACACCGGGGAGCTGTTTTTT

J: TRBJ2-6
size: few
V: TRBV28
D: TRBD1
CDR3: CASSWTGTGVSGANVLTF
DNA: TGTGCCAGCAGCTGGACCGGGACAGGGGTCTCTGGGGCCAACGTCCTGACTTTC

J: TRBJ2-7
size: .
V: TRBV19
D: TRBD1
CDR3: CASTPTGGIYEQYF
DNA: TGTGCCAGTACCCCAACAGGGGGTATCTACGAGCAGTACTTC

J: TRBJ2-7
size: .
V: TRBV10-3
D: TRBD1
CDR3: CAISEPDRGREQYF
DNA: TGTGCCATCAGTGAGCCGGACAGGGGAAGGGAGCAGTACTTC

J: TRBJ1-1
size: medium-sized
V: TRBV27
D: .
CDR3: CASSLGVATEAFF
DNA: TGTGCCAGCAGCCTAGGGGTTGCCACTGAAGCTTTCTTT

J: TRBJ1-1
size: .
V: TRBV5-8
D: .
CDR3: CASSLAQNTEAFF
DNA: TGTGCCAGCAGCTTGGCACAGAACACTGAAGCTTTCTTT

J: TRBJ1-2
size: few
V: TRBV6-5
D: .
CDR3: CASSYSGQYGYTF
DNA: TGTGCCAGCAGTTACTCAGGACAGTATGGCTACACCTTC

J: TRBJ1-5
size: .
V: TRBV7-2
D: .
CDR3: CASSFRGSQPQHF
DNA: TGTGCCAGCAGCTTCAGGGGTAGTCAGCCCCAGCATTTT

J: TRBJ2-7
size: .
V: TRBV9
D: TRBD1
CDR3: CASSVVPGQIYEQYF
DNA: TGTGCCAGCAGCGTAGTTCCGGGACAGATCTACGAGCAGTACTTC

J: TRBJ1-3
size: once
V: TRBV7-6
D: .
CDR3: CASSSAGWGSGNTIYF
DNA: TGTGCCAGCAGCTCCGCGGGATGGGGCTCTGGAAACACCATATATTTT

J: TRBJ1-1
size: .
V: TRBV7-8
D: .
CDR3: CASSLVRGPKINTEAFF
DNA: TGTGCCAGCAGCTTAGTCAGGGGTCCCAAGATTAACACTGAAGCTTTCTTT

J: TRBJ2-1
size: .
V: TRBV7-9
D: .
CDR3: CASSSGESGRNEQFF
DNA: TGTGCCAGCAGCTCGGGGGAAAGTGGTCGCAATGAGCAGTTCTTC

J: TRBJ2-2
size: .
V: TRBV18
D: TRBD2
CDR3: CASSPEDRGLAGSNTGELFF
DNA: TGTGCCAGCTCACCAGAGGACAGGGGACTAGCGGGGTCGAACACCGGGGAGCTGTTTTTT

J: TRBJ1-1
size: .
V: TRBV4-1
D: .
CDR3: CASSQDRAYTEAFF
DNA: TGCGCCAGCAGCCAAGACAGGGCTTACACTGAAGCTTTCTTT